A selection of T cell receptor beta chains follows, all from one sample in a study of cytomegalovirus exposure and HLA in healthy donors. Assay used: immunoSEQ multiplex PCR; TCRdb lists only in-frame clones, some missing. The repertoire includes under 200,000 clones, 70% to 80% of them detected once, and roughly 2.3% sits in the top ten. Sequencing input: PBMCs. Receptor source: a man between 60 and 75 years old in good health and CMV-seronegative. Each CDR3 is given with its conserved first and last residue. A D gene is named only where the DNA matches it firmly. Size values are once, few and many counts, or a class for expanded clones, and some rows have none.

.	TRBV6-4	.	TRBJ1-4	TGTGCCAGCAGTGACCGCGCAGGGGATCGGGAAAAACTGTTTTTT	CASSDRAGDREKLFF
.	TRBV18	.	TRBJ2-2	TGTGCCAGCTCACCCTCCCCGCGGGGGCGAAACACCGGGGAGCTGTTTTTT	CASSPSPRGRNTGELFF
TRBD1	TRBV6-5	.	TRBJ2-7	TGTGCCAGCGCAAGGACAGGGTTCGGTGAGCAGTACTTC	CASARTGFGEQYF
TRBD2	TRBV30	.	TRBJ2-7	TGTGCCTGGAGACTAGCGGGAGGTCACGAGCAGTACTTC	CAWRLAGGHEQYF
.	TRBV29-1	.	TRBJ1-2	TGCAGCGTTGAAGACAGGAACTATGGCTACACCTTC	CSVEDRNYGYTF
.	TRBV28	.	TRBJ2-7	TGTGCCACCTCTACCGCAGGAAGATACGAGCAGTACTTC	CATSTAGRYEQYF
.	TRBV27	.	TRBJ2-7	TGTGCCAGCAGTCCCGGGAGCTCCTACGAGCAGTACTTC	CASSPGSSYEQYF
.	TRBV4-2	.	TRBJ1-4	TGTGCCAGCAGCCAAGTGGTAGGGGCAGGGAATAGGGCAACTAATGAAAAACTGTTTTTT	CASSQVVGAGNRATNEKLFF
.	TRBV2	.	TRBJ1-6	TGTGCCAGCAGTGAAACACGACAGGCGAGCTCCTATAATTCACCCCTCCACTTT	CASSETRQASSYNSPLHF
TRBD2	TRBV2	.	TRBJ2-1	TGTGCCAGCAGGATCCTAGCGGGAGTTAGTGAGCAGTTCTTC	CASRILAGVSEQFF
TRBD1	TRBV14	.	TRBJ2-5	TGTGCCAGCAGCCAAGGAACGCACAGGGGTGAGACCCAGTACTTC	CASSQGTHRGETQYF
.	TRBV2	once	TRBJ2-3	TGTGCCAGCAGGATAGCAAAAGGCCTCGGAGATACGCAGTATTTT	CASRIAKGLGDTQYF
TRBD1	TRBV5-1	.	TRBJ1-6	TGCGCCAGCAGCTTGGGATTGGACAGGGGAGGTTCACCCCTCCACTTT	CASSLGLDRGGSPLHF
TRBD1	TRBV6-1	.	TRBJ2-1	TGTGCCAGCAGGAAGACAGGGGGCGATGAGCAGTTCTTC	CASRKTGGDEQFF
TRBD2	TRBV9	.	TRBJ2-1	TGTGCCAGCAGCGTAGGCCTAGCGGATTACAATGAGCAGTTCTTC	CASSVGLADYNEQFF
TRBD2	TRBV5-1	.	TRBJ2-1	TGCGCCAGCAGCCAATCCACTAGCGTCAATGAGCAGTTCTTC	CASSQSTSVNEQFF
TRBD1	TRBV5-4	few	TRBJ2-5	TGTGCCAGCAGCCCCCAGACAGGGAGAGAGACCCAGTACTTC	CASSPQTGRETQYF
.	TRBV7-9	.	TRBJ2-3	TGTTCCAGCAGCTCCTCGACAGATACGCAGTATTTT	CSSSSSTDTQYF
TRBD1	TRBV7-9	.	TRBJ2-2	TGTGCCAGCAGCCCCCCGCCGGGACAGGGGGCCACCGGGGAGCTGTTTTTT	CASSPPPGQGATGELFF
TRBD2	TRBV30	.	TRBJ2-7	TGTGCCTGGAGTGCTCCGACTAGCGGGACGAGTAACGAGCAGTACTTC	CAWSAPTSGTSNEQYF
.	TRBV9	few	TRBJ2-2	TGTGCCAGCAGCGTAGTGTCGGACACCGGGGAGCTGTTTTTT	CASSVVSDTGELFF
.	TRBV25-1	.	TRBJ2-5	TGTGCCAGCAGTGCCCCCCTTTTCCAAGAGACCCAGTACTTC	CASSAPLFQETQYF
TRBD1	TRBV5-8	.	TRBJ1-4	TGTGCCAGCAGCTTGCGACAGGGTGGTGAAAAACTGTTTTTT	CASSLRQGGEKLFF
TRBD1	TRBV15	.	TRBJ2-2	TGTGCCACCAGCAGAAACCTCGGGGGGACAGGGACTGTCGGGGAGCTGTTTTTT	CATSRNLGGTGTVGELFF
TRBD2	TRBV28	.	TRBJ2-2	TGTGCCAGCGGCCCTACTAGCGGTGGGGCCGGGGAGCTGTTTTTT	CASGPTSGGAGELFF
TRBD1	TRBV5-1	.	TRBJ1-1	TGCGCCAGCAGCCCAGGGGACAGAACGAACACTGAAGCTTTCTTT	CASSPGDRTNTEAFF
TRBD1	TRBV2	.	TRBJ1-1	TGTGCCAGCAGTGTACGGGACAGGGTGAACACTGAAGCTTTCTTT	CASSVRDRVNTEAFF
.	TRBV27	.	TRBJ1-5	TGTGCCAGCAGTCCCGCCCTCGGGGTGGGCAATCAGCCCCAGCATTTT	CASSPALGVGNQPQHF
.	TRBV10-3	.	TRBJ1-2	TGTGCCATCAGTGAGAGGGGGGGTAACTATGGCTACACCTTC	CAISERGGNYGYTF
.	TRBV6-1	.	TRBJ2-2	TGTGCCAGCAGTGCCTTAAGGGGGAGAATGAACACCGGGGAGCTGTTTTTT	CASSALRGRMNTGELFF
TRBD2	TRBV5-6	.	TRBJ2-7	TGTGCCAGCAGCTTGGAGGGACTAGCGGGGGTTGAGGACGAGCAGTACTTC	CASSLEGLAGVEDEQYF
TRBD2	TRBV5-1	.	TRBJ2-7	TGCGCCAGCAGCTTGGCAGCGGGAGGCGCAACTAACTACGAGCAGTACTTC	CASSLAAGGATNYEQYF
TRBD1	TRBV5-6	.	TRBJ1-4	TGTGCCAGCAGCCCCCGGGACAGTGATGAAAAACTGTTTTTT	CASSPRDSDEKLFF
.	TRBV23-1	.	TRBJ2-7	TGCGCCAGCGTAAAGAGCTACGAGCAGTACTTC	CASVKSYEQYF
.	TRBV4-2	.	TRBJ2-5	TGTGCCAGCAGCCAAATTCGCGGGGAGCGACCTCACTTC	CASSQIRGERPHF
.	TRBV19	.	TRBJ1-1	TGTGCCAGTAGTACTCCGGGACTGCACACTGAAGCTTTCTTT	CASSTPGLHTEAFF
TRBD1	TRBV6-1	.	TRBJ1-1	TGTGCCAGCAGGACAGGGACAGGCGGAACTGAAGCTTTCTTT	CASRTGTGGTEAFF
.	TRBV7-9	.	TRBJ1-2	TGTGCCAGCAGCTTCACAGGGAGTTACTATGGCTACACCTTC	CASSFTGSYYGYTF
.	TRBV19	.	TRBJ1-1	TGTGCCAGTAGGTGGCAGGACATGAACACTGAAGCTTTCTTT	CASRWQDMNTEAFF
TRBD1	TRBV12-5	.	TRBJ1-5	TGTGCTAGTGGTTTGGCCCGGGACAGGGGCTACATCAATCAGCCCCAGCATTTT	CASGLARDRGYINQPQHF
.	TRBV7-3	.	TRBJ2-3	TGTGCCAGCAGCCCTAACCTCGCGGAGCGCACAGATACGCAGTATTTT	CASSPNLAERTDTQYF
TRBD1	TRBV9	.	TRBJ1-4	TGTGCCAGCAGCGTAGGGAGACAGGGTTATGAAAAACTGTTTTTT	CASSVGRQGYEKLFF
TRBD2	TRBV4-3	.	TRBJ2-3	TGCGCCAGCAGCCAATCTACTAGCGGGGGAAGAGATACGCAGTATTTT	CASSQSTSGGRDTQYF
TRBD1	TRBV15	once	TRBJ2-7	TGTGCCACCAGCCGGGACAGGGGACCCTACGAGCAGTACTTC	CATSRDRGPYEQYF
.	TRBV6-5	.	TRBJ1-2	TGTGCCAGCAGTTACTCGGGGGGAGGCTATGGCTACACCTTC	CASSYSGGGYGYTF
TRBD1	TRBV5-4	.	TRBJ1-4	TGTGCCAGCAGCTTGGGCGGCAGGGGGAGTGAAAAACTGTTTTTT	CASSLGGRGSEKLFF
.	TRBV6-5	.	TRBJ2-7	TGTGCCAGCAGGCGTGGACTGGCAGGCGAGCAGTACTTC	CASRRGLAGEQYF
.	TRBV7-8	.	TRBJ2-5	TGTGCCAGCAGCCCGAAGGTAACAGGGCCCCAAGAGACCCAGTACTTC	CASSPKVTGPQETQYF
.	TRBV11-2	.	TRBJ1-4	TGTGCCAGCAGCTTAGTTCGGGGAAGGAATGAAAAACTGTTTTTT	CASSLVRGRNEKLFF
TRBD1	TRBV4-1	.	TRBJ2-7	TGCGCCAGCAGCCAAGATTGGATCCGGACAGGGGGCTCCTACGAGCAGTACTTC	CASSQDWIRTGGSYEQYF
.	TRBV19	once	TRBJ1-1	TGTGCCAGTAGTATTGCACAAAAAGGGGTTCCAGAAGCTTTCTTT	CASSIAQKGVPEAFF
.	TRBV27	.	TRBJ1-4	TGTGCCAGCAGTTCATCCGGACAGACAACTAATGAAAAACTGTTTTTT	CASSSSGQTTNEKLFF
.	TRBV7-9	.	TRBJ2-7	TGTGCCAGCAGCCGTACGGGACAACACTCCTACGAGCAGTACTTC	CASSRTGQHSYEQYF